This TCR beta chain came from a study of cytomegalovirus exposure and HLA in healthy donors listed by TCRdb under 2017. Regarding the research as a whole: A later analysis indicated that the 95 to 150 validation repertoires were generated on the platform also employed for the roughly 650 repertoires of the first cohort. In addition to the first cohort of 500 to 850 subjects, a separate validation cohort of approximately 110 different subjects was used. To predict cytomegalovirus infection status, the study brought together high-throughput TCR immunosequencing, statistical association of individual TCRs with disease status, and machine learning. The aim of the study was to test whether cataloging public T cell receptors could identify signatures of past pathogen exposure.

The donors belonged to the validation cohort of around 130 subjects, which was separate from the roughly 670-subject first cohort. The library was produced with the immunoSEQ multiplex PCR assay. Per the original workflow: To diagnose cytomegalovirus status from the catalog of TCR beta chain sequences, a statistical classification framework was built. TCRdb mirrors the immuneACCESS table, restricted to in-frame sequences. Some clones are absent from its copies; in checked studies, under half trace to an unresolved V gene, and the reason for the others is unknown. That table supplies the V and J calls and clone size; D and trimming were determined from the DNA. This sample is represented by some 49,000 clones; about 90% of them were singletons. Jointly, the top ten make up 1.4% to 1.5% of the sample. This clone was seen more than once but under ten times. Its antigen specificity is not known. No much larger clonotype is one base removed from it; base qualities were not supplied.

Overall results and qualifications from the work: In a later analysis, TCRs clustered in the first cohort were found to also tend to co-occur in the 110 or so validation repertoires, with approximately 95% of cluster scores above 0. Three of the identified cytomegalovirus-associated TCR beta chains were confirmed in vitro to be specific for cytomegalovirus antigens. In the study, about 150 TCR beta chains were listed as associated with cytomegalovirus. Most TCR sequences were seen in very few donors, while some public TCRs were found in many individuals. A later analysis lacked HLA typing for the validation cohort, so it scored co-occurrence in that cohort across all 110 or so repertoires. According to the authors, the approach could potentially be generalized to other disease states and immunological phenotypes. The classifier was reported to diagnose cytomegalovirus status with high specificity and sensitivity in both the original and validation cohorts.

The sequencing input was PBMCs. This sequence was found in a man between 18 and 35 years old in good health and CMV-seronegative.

For the CDR3, the sequence is CASSSPGQGSYEQYF. The nucleotides read TGTGCCAGCAGTTCGCCGGGACAGGGGTCCTACGAGCAGTACTTC. Rearrangement joined TRBV28 to TRBJ2-7; 10 bases in the middle match TRBD1. V is trimmed back by 4 bases and J by 1 base, and the junction contains 4 bases that no gene match accounts for. CDR1 and CDR2 are drawn from the germline V gene: MDHEN, SYDVKM. CDR3 length: 15 amino acids, cysteine to phenylalanine. Only the CDR3 portion is preserved as DNA: 45 bases, with reading frame beginning at the first base.